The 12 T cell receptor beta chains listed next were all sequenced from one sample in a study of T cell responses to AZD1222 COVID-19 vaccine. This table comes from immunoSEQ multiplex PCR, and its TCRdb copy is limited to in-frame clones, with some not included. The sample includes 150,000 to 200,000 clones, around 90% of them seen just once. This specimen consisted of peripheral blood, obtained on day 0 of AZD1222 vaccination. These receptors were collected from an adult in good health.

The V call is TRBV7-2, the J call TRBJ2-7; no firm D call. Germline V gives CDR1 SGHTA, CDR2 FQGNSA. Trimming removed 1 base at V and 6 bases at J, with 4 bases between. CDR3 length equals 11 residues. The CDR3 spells CASSLDGEQYF. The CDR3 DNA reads TGTGCCAGCAGCTTAGACGGCGAGCAGTACTTC.

Here the CDR3 DNA reads TGTGCCAGCAGCGTTGGACAGACGCAACTGTTTTTT. Translating gives CASSVGQTQLFF. The chain recombines TRBV5-6 with TRBJ1-4, with D possibly matching TRBD1 (6 bases). The V gene lost 4 bases and the J gene lost 12 bases, with 13 bases spanning the gap. CDR3 length: 12 residues. Germline CDR1 SGHDT, CDR2 YYEEEE.

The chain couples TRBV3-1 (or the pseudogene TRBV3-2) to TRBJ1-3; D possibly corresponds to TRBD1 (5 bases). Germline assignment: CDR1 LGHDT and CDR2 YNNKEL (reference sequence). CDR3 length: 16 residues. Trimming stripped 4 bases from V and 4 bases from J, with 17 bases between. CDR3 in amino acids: CASSRTQGAKGNTIYF. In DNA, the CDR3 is TGTGCCAGCAGCCGGACTCAAGGGGCGAAGGGAAACACCATATATTTT.

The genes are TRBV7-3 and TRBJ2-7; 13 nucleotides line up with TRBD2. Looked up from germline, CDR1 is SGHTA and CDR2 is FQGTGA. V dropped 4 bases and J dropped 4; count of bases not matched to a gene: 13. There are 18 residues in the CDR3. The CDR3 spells CASSSRGIRLAGGYEQYF. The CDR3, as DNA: TGTGCCAGCAGCTCCCGAGGCATAAGACTAGCGGGGGGATACGAGCAGTACTTC.

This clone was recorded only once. The CDR3, as DNA: TGTGCCAGTAGTATAGGTCGTCGGGGAGCCATCTCTGGGGCCAACGTCCTGACTTTC. It translates to CASSIGRRGAISGANVLTF. The V gene is TRBV19, the J gene TRBJ2-6; D might be TRBD2 (5 bases). Trimming removed 1 base from V and 0 bases from J, with 16 bases in between. In germline, CDR1 is LNHDA, CDR2 SQIVND (reference sequence). The CDR3 has 19 amino acids. Together with reference TRBV19 and TRBJ2-6, the CDR3 gives the full variable domain: DGGITQSPKYLFRKEGQNVTLSCEQNLNHDAMYWYRQDPGQGLRLIYYSQIVNDFQKGDIAEGYSVSREKKESFPLTVTSAQKNPTAFYLCASSIGRRGAISGANVLTFGAGSRLTVL.

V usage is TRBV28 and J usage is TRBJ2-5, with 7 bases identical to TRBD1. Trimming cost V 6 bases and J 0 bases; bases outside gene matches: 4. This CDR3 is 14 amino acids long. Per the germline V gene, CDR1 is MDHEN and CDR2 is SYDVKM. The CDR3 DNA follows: TGTGCCAGCAGCTCGGGACAGTACCAAGAGACCCAGTACTTC. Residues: CASSSGQYQETQYF.

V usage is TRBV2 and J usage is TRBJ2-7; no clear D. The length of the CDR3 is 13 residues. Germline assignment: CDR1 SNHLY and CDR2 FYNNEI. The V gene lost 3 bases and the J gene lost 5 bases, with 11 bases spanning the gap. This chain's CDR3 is CASSEIEFDEQYF. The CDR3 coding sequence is TGTGCCAGCAGTGAGATCGAGTTCGACGAGCAGTACTTC.

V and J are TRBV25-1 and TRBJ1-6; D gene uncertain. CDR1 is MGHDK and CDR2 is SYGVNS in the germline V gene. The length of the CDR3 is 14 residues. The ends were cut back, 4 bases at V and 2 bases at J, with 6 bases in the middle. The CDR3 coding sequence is TGTGCCAGCAGTGTCGGGACCTATAATTCACCCCTCCACTTT. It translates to CASSVGTYNSPLHF. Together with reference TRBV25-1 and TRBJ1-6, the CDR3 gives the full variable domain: EADIYQTPRYLVIGTGKKITLECSQTMGHDKMYWYQQDPGMELHLIHYSYGVNSTEKGDLSSESTVSRIRTEHFPLTLESARPSHTSQYLCASSVGTYNSPLHFGNGTRLTVT.

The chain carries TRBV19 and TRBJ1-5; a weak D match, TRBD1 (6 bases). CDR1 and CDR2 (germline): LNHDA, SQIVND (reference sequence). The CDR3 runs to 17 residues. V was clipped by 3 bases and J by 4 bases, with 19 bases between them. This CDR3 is CASSMRPTGTVNQPQHF. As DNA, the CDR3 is TGTGCCAGTAGTATGAGACCCACAGGGACCGTAAATCAGCCCCAGCATTTT.

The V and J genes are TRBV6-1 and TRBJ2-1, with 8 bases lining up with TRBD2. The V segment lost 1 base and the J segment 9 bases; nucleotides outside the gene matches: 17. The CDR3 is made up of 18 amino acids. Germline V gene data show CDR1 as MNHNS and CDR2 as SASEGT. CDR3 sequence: CASSEGIRGGALAGEQFF. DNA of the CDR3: TGTGCCAGCAGTGAAGGGATTCGGGGGGGTGCCCTAGCGGGTGAGCAGTTCTTC.

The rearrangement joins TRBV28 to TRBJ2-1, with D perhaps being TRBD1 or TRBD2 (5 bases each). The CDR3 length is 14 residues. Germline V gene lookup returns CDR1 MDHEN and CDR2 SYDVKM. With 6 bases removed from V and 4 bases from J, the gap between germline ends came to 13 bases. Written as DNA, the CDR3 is TGTGCCAGCAGAGGGACCCTCGGATACAATGAGCAGTTCTTC. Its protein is CASRGTLGYNEQFF.

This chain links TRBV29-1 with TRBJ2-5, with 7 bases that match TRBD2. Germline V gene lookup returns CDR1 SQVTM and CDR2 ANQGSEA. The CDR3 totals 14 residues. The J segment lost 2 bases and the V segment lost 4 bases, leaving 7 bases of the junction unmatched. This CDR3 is CSVGRDYGQETQYF. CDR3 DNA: TGCAGCGTTGGCCGGGACTATGGTCAAGAGACCCAGTACTTC.